These T cell receptor beta chains were read from a single sample in a study of cytomegalovirus exposure and HLA in healthy donors. The protocol was immunoSEQ multiplex PCR, while the TCRdb copy is restricted to in-frame clones and leaves out a portion. Here the sample spans approximately 90,000 clones, approximately 83% being singletons. Material: PBMCs. These TCRs come from a man between 35 and 55 years old in good health and CMV-seronegative. CDR3s include the opening cysteine and the closing phenylalanine or tryptophan. D genes are given only for firm matches. Only some rows state a clone size, as once, few, many or a class for expanded clones.

V,D,J,size,DNA,CDR3
TRBV10-3,TRBD1,TRBJ2-2,NA,TGTGCCATCAGCGGACAGGGAGACACCGGGGAGCTGTTTTTT,CAISGQGDTGELFF
TRBV19,TRBD1,TRBJ2-5,NA,TGTGCCAGTAGTATGTACCGGGACAGCCAAGAGACCCAGTACTTC,CASSMYRDSQETQYF
TRBV7-9,NA,TRBJ2-7,once,TGTGCCAGCAGCCGGACTCTCTACGAGCAGTACTTC,CASSRTLYEQYF
TRBV25-1,TRBD2,TRBJ2-3,NA,TGTGCCAGCAGTGAGTCCGTTTCCAGCGGGGGGGCAACAGATACGCAGTATTTT,CASSESVSSGGATDTQYF
TRBV14,TRBD1,TRBJ2-3,NA,TGTGCCAGCAGCAAATCCGGACAGGGAGGAGGGACAGATACGCAGTATTTT,CASSKSGQGGGTDTQYF
TRBV11-2,NA,TRBJ1-1,NA,TGTGCCAGCAGCTTGGGCCAGATGAACACTGAAGCTTTCTTT,CASSLGQMNTEAFF
TRBV7-9,NA,TRBJ2-7,NA,TGTGCCAGCAGCTTAGAAGGGCGGGTGGCGTCCTACGAGCAGTACTTC,CASSLEGRVASYEQYF
TRBV9,NA,TRBJ2-2,NA,TGTGCCAGCAGCCCGATGGAGGGCCCCTACGGGGAGCTGTTTTTT,CASSPMEGPYGELFF
TRBV9,TRBD2,TRBJ2-3,NA,TGTGCCAGCAGCCCGAGGACTAGCTCGGGCACAGATACGCAGTATTTT,CASSPRTSSGTDTQYF
TRBV6-5,TRBD2,TRBJ2-1,NA,TGTGCCAGCAGTTACTCCGCGGGGGGCTACAATGAGCAGTTCTTC,CASSYSAGGYNEQFF
TRBV7-2,NA,TRBJ2-3,NA,TGTGCCAGCAGCTTACGGGGGGCAAACACAGATACGCAGTATTTT,CASSLRGANTDTQYF
TRBV9,NA,TRBJ2-1,NA,TGTGCCAGCAGCGGAGTCAATTCACTCTACAATGAGCAGTTCTTC,CASSGVNSLYNEQFF
TRBV4-1,NA,TRBJ1-2,NA,TGCGCCAGCAGCCAAGAGGGAGGCTATGGCTACACCTTC,CASSQEGGYGYTF
TRBV7-2,NA,TRBJ2-5,NA,TGTGCCAGCAGCCCACATCACAGGCAAGAGACCCAGTACTTC,CASSPHHRQETQYF
TRBV6-4,NA,TRBJ1-6,NA,TGTGCCAGCAGTGACTCAGGGGGCTATAATTCACCCCTCCACTTT,CASSDSGGYNSPLHF
TRBV9,TRBD2,TRBJ2-1,NA,TGTGCCAGCAGCGGCCCGGGACTAGCGTACAATGAGCAGTTCTTC,CASSGPGLAYNEQFF
TRBV7-8,NA,TRBJ2-7,few,TGTGCCAGCAGCCCATGGGACACCTACGAGCAGTACTTC,CASSPWDTYEQYF
TRBV4-3,NA,TRBJ1-2,NA,TGCGCCAGCAGCCAGCTCCACAGGGTAGGCTATGGCTACACCTTC,CASSQLHRVGYGYTF
TRBV6-5,NA,TRBJ1-1,NA,TGTGCCAGCAGTTACTCGTCCAACAGTGGTGAAGCTTTCTTT,CASSYSSNSGEAFF
TRBV4-3,TRBD1,TRBJ1-5,NA,TGCGCCAGCAGCCAAGATCAGATCTTGGACAGGGGCAATCAGCCCCAGCATTTT,CASSQDQILDRGNQPQHF
TRBV5-1,NA,TRBJ2-1,NA,TGCGCCAGCAGCTTCCCCGGGGAAGAGCAGTTCTTC,CASSFPGEEQFF
TRBV29-1,TRBD2,TRBJ2-1,NA,TGCAGCGCTGTGACTAGCGGGGGACAAAGCTCCTACAATGAGCAGTTCTTC,CSAVTSGGQSSYNEQFF
TRBV2,NA,TRBJ2-1,NA,TGTGCCAGCAGTGAAGGAGTAACAGGGTTCGGTGAGCAGTTCTTC,CASSEGVTGFGEQFF
TRBV9,TRBD2,TRBJ2-1,NA,TGTGCCAGCAGCGTATGGACTAGCGGAGACCCCTACAATGAGCAGTTCTTC,CASSVWTSGDPYNEQFF